The 23 T cell receptor beta chains below all came from one sample that was sequenced in a study of neurological immune-mediated disorders. TCRdb re-analysed the 5' RACE reads in MiXCR, keeping a single row per CDR3 protein. The sample carries tens of thousands of distinct CDR3 sequences, roughly 3.2% recorded once. The specimen sequenced was PBMCs. These receptors originate from a woman between 45 and 60 years old with multiple sclerosis.

As for this clonotype: This could be a read error, since a much larger clone is one nucleotide away. The J gene is TRBJ2-1, the V gene TRBV6-5; D is undetermined. The CDR3 is made up of 15 amino acids. Germline V gene data show CDR1 as MNHEY and CDR2 as SVGAGI. In DNA form, the CDR3 reads TGTGCCAGCAGTACCTCGTACGGAGCTTACAATGCGCAGTTCTTC. Residues: CASSTSYGAYNAQFF.

This clonotype was detected ten times or more. This CDR3 reads CASSEGSGAYGYTF. Here the CDR3 DNA reads TGCGCCAGCAGCGAAGGGTCAGGTGCCTATGGCTACACCTTC. V gene TRBV4-3 combines with J gene TRBJ1-2; D gene unclear. CDR3 length equals 14 residues. Trimming shortened V by 5 bases and J by 4 bases, and 14 bases separated the two germline ends. The V gene's germline CDR1 is LGHNA and CDR2 YSLEER.

This clonotype is categorized as medium-sized. V usage is TRBV15 and J usage is TRBJ1-1; D remains ambiguous. Germline V CDR1 and CDR2: LNHNV, YYDKDF (reference sequence). The CDR3 extends over 16 amino acids. V lost 5 bases and J lost 0, with 16 bases in between. CDR3 amino acids: CATSAGLAAMNTEAFF. CDR3 DNA: TGTGCCACCAGCGCGGGTCTTGCAGCTATGAACACTGAAGCTTTCTTT.

This clonotype was counted at least ten times. The V call is TRBV7-9, the J call TRBJ2-2; TRBD2 aligns across 8 bases. CDR3 size: 17 residues. Germline V lookup: CDR1 SEHNR, CDR2 FQNEAQ (reference sequence). Unmatched junction bases numbered 7, after V lost 0 bases and J lost 4 bases. The chain's CDR3 is CASSLAYTSGGTGELFF. Here the CDR3 DNA reads TGTGCCAGCAGCTTAGCGTACACTAGCGGTGGCACCGGGGAGCTGTTTTTT.

This clonotype was recorded many times. This rearrangement joins TRBV11-2 to TRBJ2-4; a possible D gene is TRBD2 (6 bases). V was cut by 5 bases and J by 15 bases, with 14 bases left in between. The CDR3 has 11 amino acids. The germline gives CDR1 SGHAT, CDR2 FQNNGV. CDR3 in DNA: TGTGCCAGCAGCCCCGGGAGTTTTCTGTACTTC. It yields the protein CASSPGSFLYF. The variable domain in full, with the rest retrieved from reference TRBV11-2 and TRBJ2-4, is EAGVAQSPRYKIIEKRQSVAFWCNPISGHATLYWYQQILGQGPKLLIQFQNNGVVDDSQLPKDRFSAERLKGVDSTLKIQPAKLEDSAVYLCASSPGSFLYFGAGTRLSVL.

Turning to this clonotype: This could be a read error, since a much larger clone is one nucleotide away. V usage is TRBV6-2 or TRBV6-3 and J usage is TRBJ1-5; possible D gene TRBD1, 5 bases. CDR3 size: 15 residues. The germline V gene encodes CDR1 MNHEY and CDR2 SVGEGT. CDR3 loop: CASSYGGRESQPQNF. The CDR3 DNA sequence: TGTGCCAGCAGTTATGGTGGCAGGGAAAGTCAGCCCCAGAATTTT.

As for this clonotype: This sequence may be a read error, since a much larger clone differs from it by one base. V is TRBV7-3 and J is TRBJ2-1; TRBD1 matches at 10 bases. The CDR3 is 17 residues long. Losses at the gene ends were 5 bases for V and 12 bases for J; bases not matched to a gene: 19. From germline, CDR1 is SGHTA and CDR2 FQGTGA. The CDR3 sequence: CASSPGMRDRGVLAQFF. The CDR3 bases are TGTGCCAGCAGCCCTGGAATGCGGGACAGGGGTGTTCTTGCGCAGTTCTTC.

This clonotype was seen ten or more times. A much larger clone lies one base from this, so it may be a read error. The chain carries TRBV5-1 and TRBJ1-6; D unclear. Germline V gives CDR1 SGHRS, CDR2 YFSETQ. This CDR3 spans 14 amino acids. Trimming removed 3 bases from V and 7 bases from J, with 11 bases in between. The CDR3 reads CASSSVTKNSPLHF. The CDR3 DNA sequence: TGCGCCAGCAGCTCGGTAACCAAGAATTCACCCCTCCACTTT. Full variable domain (remainder filled in from reference TRBV5-1 and TRBJ1-6): KAGVTQTPRYLIKTRGQQVTLSCSPISGHRSVSWYQQTPGQGLQFLFEYFSETQRNKGNFPGRFSGRQFSNSRSEMNVSTLELGDSALYLCASSSVTKNSPLHFGNGTRLTVT.

This clonotype is medium-sized in the sample. The J gene is TRBJ1-3, the V gene TRBV15, with unresolved D. The CDR3 has 15 residues. V lost 6 bases to trimming and J lost 0 bases, with 12 bases between them. Germline V gene data show CDR1 as LNHNV and CDR2 as YYDKDF (reference sequence). CDR3 residues: CATRTDLSSGNTIYF. CDR3 sequence (DNA): TGTGCCACCAGGACGGACCTCTCCTCTGGAAACACCATATATTTT.

This rearrangement joins TRBV18 to TRBJ2-3, with D unresolved. Trimming removed 3 bases at V and 3 bases at J, with 10 bases between. The CDR3 spans 14 residues. Germline values: CDR1 KGHSH, CDR2 LQKENI. CDR3 protein: CASSPRWITDTQYF. DNA of the CDR3: TGTGCCAGCTCACCCCGCTGGATTACAGATACGCAGTATTTT.

This clonotype was picked up many times. The rearrangement joins TRBV12-3 or TRBV12-4 to TRBJ2-5, with TRBD1 matching over 7 bases. J gave up 13 bases and V 6 bases, and 20 bases lay outside the gene matches. CDR3 length: 15 residues. The CDR3 sequence: CASRPRTGPLQLRYF. Written as DNA, the CDR3 is TGTGCCAGCAGGCCGAGGACAGGTCCGTTACAGCTCCGGTACTTC.

This clonotype was detected many times. The CDR3 reads CASSFGSSYNSPLHF. The CDR3 region has the DNA TGTGCCAGCAGTTTCGGATCCTCCTATAATTCACCCCTCCACTTT. The chain has TRBV12-3 or TRBV12-4 and TRBJ1-6; D gene unclear. The V gene lost 3 bases and the J gene lost 0 bases, with 6 bases spanning the gap. The CDR3 has 15 residues.

This clonotype was observed many times. The J gene is TRBJ2-7, the V gene TRBV7-2; the D gene is possibly TRBD2 (6 bases). Trimming left V 1 base short and J 3 bases short, with 13 bases between. This CDR3 comprises 15 residues. CDR1 is SGHTA and CDR2 is FQGNSA in the germline V gene. This CDR3 is CASSLVSGGVYEQYF. The DNA for the CDR3 is TGTGCCAGCAGCTTAGTATCCGGCGGGGTCTACGAGCAGTACTTC.

This clonotype was counted many times. The chain couples TRBV11-2 to TRBJ2-1; TRBD2 agrees at 10 bases. Per germline, CDR1 SGHAT and CDR2 FQNNGV. This CDR3 spans 20 amino acids. Trimming cost V 6 bases and J 6 bases; bases outside gene matches: 23. Written as DNA, the CDR3 is TGTGCCAGCAGTAATCCATCCCTCAGCGGGGGGGCCTCTACGGGCAATGAGCAGTTCTTC. It specifies CASSNPSLSGGASTGNEQFF.

This clonotype was counted at least ten times. This rearrangement joins TRBV7-2 to TRBJ2-7; a weak D match, TRBD1 (6 bases). CDR1 and CDR2 (germline): SGHTA, FQGNSA. The CDR3 is 12 residues long. Trimming left V 3 bases short and J 6 bases short, with 9 bases between. For the CDR3, the DNA is TGTGCCAGCAGCTTCGGACAGAGCGAGCAGTACTTC. Translating gives CASSFGQSEQYF.

This clonotype was counted ten times or more. The J gene is TRBJ1-5, the V gene TRBV5-1; perhaps TRBD1 as D (5 bases). The V and J ends lost 0 bases and 4 bases respectively, with 8 bases between them. In germline, CDR1 is SGHRS, CDR2 YFSETQ. The CDR3 is made up of 14 amino acids. For the CDR3, the DNA is TGCGCCAGCAGCTTGGATGGACAAAATCAGCCCCAGCATTTT. Translated, it gives CASSLDGQNQPQHF. Looking up the rest from reference TRBV5-1 and TRBJ1-5 gives the full variable domain: KAGVTQTPRYLIKTRGQQVTLSCSPISGHRSVSWYQQTPGQGLQFLFEYFSETQRNKGNFPGRFSGRQFSNSRSEMNVSTLELGDSALYLCASSLDGQNQPQHFGDGTRLSIL.

This clonotype occurred many times. V gene TRBV5-5 combines with J gene TRBJ1-2; TRBD1 matches at 7 bases. The CDR3 spans 14 residues. Germline V lookup: CDR1 SGHKS, CDR2 YYEKEE (reference sequence). J lost 2 bases, V lost 4 bases, and 5 bases had no gene match. The CDR3 is CASSRMDRNYGYTF. For the CDR3, the DNA is TGTGCCAGCAGCCGTATGGACAGGAACTATGGCTACACCTTC.

This clonotype was detected ten times or more. CDR3 sequence (DNA): TGTGCCAGCCGGGCCCATAACAGGGGGCGCCGTACAGATACGCAGTATTTT. Protein product: CASRAHNRGRRTDTQYF. V is TRBV27 and J is TRBJ2-3; 9 bases fit TRBD1. Germline V gives CDR1 MNHEY, CDR2 SMNVEV (reference sequence). The CDR3 length is 17 residues. V trimming: 8 bases; J trimming: 3 bases; junction bases outside the gene matches: 15.

At least ten counts were recorded for this clonotype. The V and J genes are TRBV20-1 and TRBJ1-2; 7 bases are a match to TRBD1. Germline V gene data show CDR1 as DFQATT and CDR2 as SNEGSKA (reference sequence). CDR3 length: 17 residues. V dropped 0 bases and J dropped 1; count of bases not matched to a gene: 11. CDR3 sequence: CSARDRRQGTLNYGYTF. The CDR3 region has the DNA TGCAGTGCTAGAGATCGCCGACAGGGAACTCTTAACTATGGCTACACCTTC.

This clonotype was seen a few times. The CDR3 is CASSPNLGRYEQYF. The CDR3 nucleotides are TGTGCCAGCAGCCCTAACCTAGGGAGGTACGAGCAGTACTTC. The chain uses TRBV7-2 and TRBJ2-7; weak D call: TRBD2 (6 bases). Germline CDR1 is SGHTA and CDR2 is FQGNSA. The CDR3 covers 14 residues. V was cut by 5 bases and J by 4 bases, with 15 bases left in between.

This clonotype was observed many times. The rearrangement joins TRBV6-5 to TRBJ1-2; 10 bases align to TRBD1. The CDR3 contains 13 residues. Germline values: CDR1 MNHEY, CDR2 SVGAGI. J was trimmed by 8 bases and V by 2 bases; bases with no gene match: 2. The CDR3 nucleotides are TGTGCCAGCAGTTACAGGACAGGGGGAGGCTACACCTTC. This encodes CASSYRTGGGYTF.

At least ten counts were recorded for this clonotype. The V gene is TRBV5-1, the J gene TRBJ1-4; possible D gene TRBD1, 5 bases. Germline values: CDR1 SGHRS, CDR2 YFSETQ. CDR3 length: 13 residues. Trimming shortened V by 4 bases and J by 6 bases, and 10 bases separated the two germline ends. CDR3 region: CASSGFRDEKLFF. Here the CDR3 DNA reads TGCGCCAGCAGCGGATTCAGGGATGAAAAACTGTTTTTT.

At least ten counts were recorded for this clonotype. The chain links TRBV5-6 to TRBJ2-7; D gene unclear. V was cut by 0 bases and J by 2 bases, with 9 bases left in between. Germline CDR1 and CDR2: SGHDT and YYEEEE. The CDR3 is 14 residues long. The CDR3, as DNA: TGTGCCAGCAGCTTGGGACTTACTACCTACGAGCAGTACTTC. Its protein is CASSLGLTTYEQYF.